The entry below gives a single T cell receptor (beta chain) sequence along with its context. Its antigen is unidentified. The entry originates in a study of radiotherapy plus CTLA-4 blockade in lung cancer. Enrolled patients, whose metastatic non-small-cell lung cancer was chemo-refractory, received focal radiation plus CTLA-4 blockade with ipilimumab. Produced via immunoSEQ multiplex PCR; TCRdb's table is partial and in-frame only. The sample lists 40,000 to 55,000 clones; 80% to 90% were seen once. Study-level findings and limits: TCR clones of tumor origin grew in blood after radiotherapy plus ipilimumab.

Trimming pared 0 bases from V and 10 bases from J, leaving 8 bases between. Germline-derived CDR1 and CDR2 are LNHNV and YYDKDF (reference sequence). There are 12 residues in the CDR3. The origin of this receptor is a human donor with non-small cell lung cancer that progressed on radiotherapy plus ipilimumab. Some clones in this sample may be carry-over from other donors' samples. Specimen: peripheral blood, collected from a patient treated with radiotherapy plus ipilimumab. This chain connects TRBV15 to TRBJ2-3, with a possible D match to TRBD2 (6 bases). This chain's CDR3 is CATSRERESQYF. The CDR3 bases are TGTGCCACCAGCAGAGAACGGGAGTCGCAGTATTTT.